This TCR beta chain comes out of a study of T cell responses to AZD1222 COVID-19 vaccine. Study-level points and caveats: Of spike-specific TCRs, nearly half reportedly target regions left unmutated in variants. Spike-specific TCRs gained breadth and depth after people received two AZD1222 doses.

Notes on this clone: As yet, its antigen is unknown.

The trim removed 3 bases at V and 0 bases at J, leaving 5 bases unmatched. The CDR3 loop spans 17 amino acids. Germline V CDR1 and CDR2: MDHEN, SYDVKM. TCRdb's table, derived via immunoSEQ multiplex PCR, lists solely in-frame clones and lacks some. The sample contains more than 110,000 clones, 70% to 90% of which appear only once. This clonotype originated in an adult in good health. The sequenced sample was peripheral blood, obtained on day 0 of AZD1222 vaccination. The chain carries TRBV28 and TRBJ1-6, with 7 nucleotides matching TRBD1. CDR3 sequence: CASSLPGQSSYNSPLHF. CDR3 DNA sequence: TGTGCCAGCAGTTTGCCGGGACAGAGCTCCTATAATTCACCCCTCCACTTT.